Listed here are 23 T cell receptor beta chains from one sample, sequenced in a study of blood T cells in healthy people across ages. PCR was performed a second time for about 7 to 12 cycles using a sample-barcoded 5' primer and a J-beta primer mix. From the 5' RACE reads, TCRdb called clonotypes with MiXCR, one entry per CDR3 protein. The sample records more than 900,000 distinct CDR3 sequences, 25% being singletons. The same sample was also used in a study of T cells of mothers and their children.

Sequencing was carried out using blood. These receptors were taken from a girl aged 2 to 9 in good health.

This clonotype was detected a few times. The chain couples TRBV12-5 to TRBJ2-2; TRBD1 matches at 7 bases. V shed 1 base and J 0 bases; nucleotides not matched to a gene: 5. The CDR3 loop spans 17 amino acids. Germline loops: CDR1 LGHNT, CDR2 FRNRAP. CDR3 loop: CASGLADRVSNTGELFF. The DNA of the CDR3 is TGTGCTAGTGGTTTGGCCGACAGGGTTTCGAACACCGGGGAGCTGTTTTTT.

V is TRBV5-6 and J is TRBJ2-3, with D possibly being TRBD1 or TRBD2 (5 bases each). Germline V CDR1 and CDR2: SGHDT, YYEEEE. CDR3 length equals 17 residues. Trimming stripped 7 bases from V and 0 bases from J, with 21 bases between. The CDR3 spells CASLGPGTLVSTDTQYF. The CDR3 region has the DNA TGTGCCAGCTTGGGACCGGGCACCCTCGTTAGCACAGATACGCAGTATTTT.

This clonotype has more than one count but fewer than ten. The J gene is TRBJ1-2, the V gene TRBV29-1, with 10 bases lining up with TRBD1. Germline CDR1 SQVTM, CDR2 ANQGSEA. The CDR3 is 14 amino acids. V lost 6 bases and J lost 5; bases outside the gene matches: 9. The CDR3 protein is CSVPGQGIRYGYTF. The DNA for the CDR3 is TGCAGCGTGCCGGGACAGGGGATTCGGTATGGCTACACCTTC.

The V gene is TRBV6-2 or TRBV6-3, the J gene TRBJ2-7; D ambiguous. The CDR3 length is 16 residues. With 0 bases removed from V and 1 base from J, the gap between germline ends came to 13 bases. Germline lookup yields CDR1 MNHEY and CDR2 SVGEGT. DNA for the CDR3: TGTGCCAGCAGTTACTCGAGGACGGACGGTTCCTACGAGCAGTACTTC. Encoded protein: CASSYSRTDGSYEQYF.

This clonotype was counted only a few times. The chain couples TRBV6-1 to TRBJ1-6; perhaps TRBD1 as D (5 bases). This CDR3 comprises 15 residues. The germline V gene has CDR1 MNHNS and CDR2 SASEGT. With 4 bases removed from V and 5 bases from J, the gap between germline ends came to 12 bases. CDR3 sequence: CASSGSTGDNSPLHF. The CDR3 DNA reads TGTGCCAGCAGTGGGTCAACAGGAGATAATTCACCCCTCCACTTT.

This sequence joins TRBV6-2 or TRBV6-3 and TRBJ2-7, with TRBD2 as a possible D gene (5 bases). Germline V gene sequence: CDR1 MNHEY, CDR2 SVGEGT. The CDR3 has 12 residues. V gave up 6 bases and J gave up 6 bases, with 12 bases separating them. This CDR3 reads CASSPFAGEQYF. CDR3 DNA: TGTGCCAGCAGCCCTTTCGCGGGCGAGCAGTACTTC.

This clonotype was observed a handful of times. The chain joins TRBV6-5 to TRBJ2-5; no firm D call. V lost 8 bases and J lost 1, with 17 bases in between. CDR1 is MNHEY and CDR2 is SVGAGI in the germline V gene. The length of the CDR3 is 15 residues. The CDR3, as DNA: TGTGCCAGCGGAAGGGTGTTAGACTTCCAAGAGACCCAGTACTTC. It translates to CASGRVLDFQETQYF.

This clonotype was detected a few times. The CDR3 DNA follows: TGCAGTGCCCCGGAAGAGACAGGACACGAGCAGTACTTC. It translates to CSAPEETGHEQYF. This sequence joins TRBV20-1 and TRBJ2-5; D is possibly TRBD1 (6 bases). The DNA end is a closer match to TRBJ2-7, so the J assignment may be wrong. The CDR3 loop spans 13 amino acids. Germline-derived CDR1 and CDR2 are DFQATT and SNEGSKA (reference sequence).

The sample holds a few counts of this clonotype. The rearrangement links TRBV20-1 to TRBJ1-1; D call uncertain. Between the trimmed V and J ends, which lost 5 bases and 8 bases, there was a span of 9 bases. The CDR3 contains 10 residues. CDR1 and CDR2 (germline): DFQATT, SNEGSKA (reference sequence). Here the CDR3 DNA reads TGCAGTGCTGACCAGTTCGAAGCTTTCTTT. This sequence encodes CSADQFEAFF.

This clonotype was counted a few times. This rearrangement joins TRBV12-3 or TRBV12-4 to TRBJ2-7, with 10 bases that match TRBD1. The CDR3 has 14 residues. V shed 7 bases, J shed 3 bases, and the junction held 6 bases outside the gene matches. The CDR3 is CASKTGGVGYEQYF. CDR3 nucleotides: TGTGCCAGCAAGACAGGGGGCGTGGGCTACGAGCAGTACTTC.

The chain employs TRBV20-1 and TRBJ1-5; 10 bases agree with TRBD1. CDR3 size: 15 residues. Trimming cost V 0 bases and J 5 bases; bases outside gene matches: 4. The germline V gene has CDR1 DFQATT and CDR2 SNEGSKA (reference sequence). CDR3 loop: CSARDGTGVHQPQHF. The CDR3 nucleotides are TGCAGTGCTAGAGATGGGACAGGGGTCCATCAGCCCCAGCATTTT.

V is TRBV12-3 or TRBV12-4 and J is TRBJ2-3, with D hard to call. V lost 6 bases to trimming and J lost 13 bases, with 26 bases between them. The CDR3 extends over 15 amino acids. DNA of the CDR3: TGTGCCAGCAGCCTCCTCGCGGCGAGCACAGATATGGAGTATTTT. As protein: CASSLLAASTDMEYF.

The chain is built from TRBV20-1 and TRBJ1-1; 10 bases are a match to TRBD1. J lost 5 bases, V lost 6 bases, and 6 bases had no gene match. CDR1 is DFQATT and CDR2 is SNEGSKA in the germline V gene (reference sequence). The CDR3 is 13 amino acids. The CDR3 nucleotides read TGCAGTGCAGACGGACAGGGGGGGACTGAAGCTTTCTTT. Its translation: CSADGQGGTEAFF.

This clonotype showed up just a few times. This sequence joins TRBV7-2 and TRBJ1-3; D is undetermined. CDR3 length equals 16 residues. CDR1 and CDR2 from the germline V gene are SGHTA and FQGNSA. Trimming removed 0 bases at V and 2 bases at J, with 11 bases between. The CDR3 loop reads CASSLARRHTGNTIYF. In DNA, the CDR3 is TGTGCCAGCAGCTTAGCGCGGAGGCATACTGGAAACACCATATATTTT.

The chain employs TRBV2 and TRBJ1-6; D not resolved. The CDR3 is 12 amino acids. Deletions cut 8 bases from V and 8 bases from J, with 10 bases between. Germline V gives CDR1 SNHLY, CDR2 FYNNEI. The DNA of the CDR3 is TGTGCCAGCCTGTGGCTTGATTCACCCCTCCACTTT. Translated: CASLWLDSPLHF. The whole variable domain, filled in from reference TRBV2 and TRBJ1-6, reads EPEVTQTPSHQVTQMGQEVILRCVPISNHLYFYWYRQILGQKVEFLVSFYNNEISEKSEIFDDQFSVERPDGSNFTLKIRSTKLEDSAMYFCASLWLDSPLHFGNGTRLTVT.

Notes on this clonotype: The junction differs from germline at one of its ends, possibly a read error. The chain joins TRBV2 to TRBJ2-5; unclear D gene. The CDR3 consists of 13 residues. Germline assignment: CDR1 SNHLY and CDR2 FYNNEI. In DNA form, the CDR3 reads TGCGCCAGCAAGGTGGCGTACCAAGAGACCCAGTACTTC. This translates into CASKVAYQETQYF.

V usage is TRBV5-1 and J usage is TRBJ2-1, with D unresolved. Trimming stripped 2 bases from V and 6 bases from J, with 9 bases between. Germline CDR1 SGHRS, CDR2 YFSETQ. The CDR3 contains 13 residues. CDR3 sequence (DNA): TGCGCCAGCAGCTTAGAGGTTTCCAATGAGCAGTTCTTC. Its translation: CASSLEVSNEQFF.

The chain has TRBV20-1 and TRBJ2-4; D unresolved. The germline CDR1 and CDR2 sequences are DFQATT and SNEGSKA (reference sequence). Deletions cut 0 bases from V and 8 bases from J, with 14 bases between. CDR3 length: 14 amino acids. CDR3 nucleotide sequence: TGCAGTGCTAGAGATCTAAAGGGCCTGTACATTCAGTACTTC. The encoded protein is CSARDLKGLYIQYF.

Concerning this clonotype: Compared with germline, one end of the junction differs, possibly owing to a read error. V gene TRBV4-1 combines with J gene TRBJ1-2; 7 nucleotides agree with TRBD1. CDR1 is MGHRA, CDR2 YSYEKL, per germline. This CDR3 contains 15 residues. CDR3 sequence (DNA): TGCGCCAGCAGCCACGTGGCGGGGACAGCTAATCGAACTTCTTTC. Protein product: CASSHVAGTANRTSF.

The V gene is TRBV12-3 or TRBV12-4, the J gene TRBJ2-3; 9 nucleotides agree with TRBD2. This CDR3 region has 18 residues. V was clipped by 3 bases and J by 2 bases; unmatched bases: 12. The CDR3 reads CASSLLAGDPIFTDTQYF. The CDR3 DNA follows: TGTGCCAGCAGTTTGTTAGCGGGGGACCCTATTTTCACAGATACGCAGTATTTT.

The CDR3 DNA sequence: TGTGCCAGCAGTTCCCCTGGGACTATCTCAGATACGCAGTATTTT. It translates to CASSSPGTISDTQYF. The chain links TRBV6-6 to TRBJ2-3; 7 bases match TRBD2. The germline CDR1 and CDR2 sequences are MNHNY and SVGAGI (reference sequence). J lost 4 bases, V lost 4 bases, and 8 bases had no gene match. This CDR3 has 15 amino acids.

This rearrangement joins TRBV28 to TRBJ2-3, with 10 positions matching TRBD2. The germline V gene encodes CDR1 MDHEN and CDR2 SYDVKM. The CDR3 loop spans 17 amino acids. V was clipped by 5 bases and J by 0 bases; unmatched bases: 8. The CDR3 reads CASSRSGGDFSTDTQYF. In DNA, the CDR3 is TGTGCCAGCAGTCGAAGCGGGGGGGACTTTAGCACAGATACGCAGTATTTT.

In its sample, this clonotype was seen a few times. This rearrangement joins TRBV15 to TRBJ2-1; a weak D match, TRBD2 (6 bases). The CDR3 consists of 13 residues. V was trimmed by 1 base and J by 7 bases, leaving 8 bases between them. Germline V gives CDR1 LNHNV, CDR2 YYDKDF (reference sequence). Written as DNA, the CDR3 is TGTGCCACCAGCAGAGGAGGAGGGAATGAGCAGTTCTTC. Protein: CATSRGGGNEQFF.